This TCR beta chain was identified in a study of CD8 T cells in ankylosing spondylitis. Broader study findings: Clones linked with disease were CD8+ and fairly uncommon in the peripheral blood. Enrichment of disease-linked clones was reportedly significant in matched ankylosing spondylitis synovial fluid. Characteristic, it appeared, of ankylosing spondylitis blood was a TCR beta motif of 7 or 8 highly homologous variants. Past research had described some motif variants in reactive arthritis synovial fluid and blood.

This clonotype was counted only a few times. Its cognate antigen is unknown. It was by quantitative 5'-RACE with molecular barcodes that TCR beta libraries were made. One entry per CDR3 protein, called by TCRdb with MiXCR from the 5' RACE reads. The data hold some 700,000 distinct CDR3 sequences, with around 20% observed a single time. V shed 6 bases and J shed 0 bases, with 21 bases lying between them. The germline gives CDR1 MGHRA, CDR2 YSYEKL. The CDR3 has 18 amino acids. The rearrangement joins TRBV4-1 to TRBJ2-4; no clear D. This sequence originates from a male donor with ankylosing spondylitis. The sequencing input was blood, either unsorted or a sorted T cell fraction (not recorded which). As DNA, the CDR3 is TGCGCCAGCAGTCCCGGTTTTTTTGAAAGGATAGCCAAAAACATTCAGTACTTC. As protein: CASSPGFFERIAKNIQYF.